The clone carrying this T cell receptor (beta chain) was recorded many times. Its cognate antigen is unknown. TCRdb used MiXCR to reprocess the 5' RACE reads, holding one entry per CDR3 protein. Of about 25,000 distinct CDR3 sequences detected, roughly 4.4% appear once; the ten largest clones hold over 9.5%. This specimen belongs to a study of early T cells in non-severe SARS-CoV-2 infection. Overall study results and limits: Lookups in VDJdb leaned toward anti-spike CD8 responses and missed private and CD4 specificities.

V lost 3 bases and J 3 bases, leaving 8 bases between the germline ends. The CDR3 runs to 14 residues. This clonotype was obtained from an adult who was a healthcare worker with PCR-confirmed SARS-CoV-2 infection or an uninfected control (not recorded which). The sequenced material came from whole blood. The rearrangement joins TRBV12-3 or TRBV12-4 to TRBJ2-2; D gene ambiguous. The CDR3, as DNA: TGTGCCAGCAGTTTTTCTGGGCACACCGGGGAGCTGTTTTTT. Amino acid sequence: CASSFSGHTGELFF.